Below, 29 T cell receptor beta chains from the same sample are listed, as sequenced in a study. Using its own MiXCR run on the 5' RACE reads, TCRdb lists one record per CDR3 protein. The sample consists of about 54,000 distinct CDR3 sequences, over 15% of them appearing once. Sequencing input: naive CD4+ T cells sorted from blood. Subset noted: naive CD4+ T cells, CD4+CD45RA+CD25-. All receptors come from a female donor with breast cancer.

About this clonotype: A clone one base away is much larger, so this may be a read error. The chain combines TRBV19 with TRBJ2-1; D is unresolved. The CDR3 length is 14 residues. The V gene's germline CDR1 is LNHDA and CDR2 SQIVND (reference sequence). Trimming removed 7 bases at V and 8 bases at J, with 18 bases between. DNA of the CDR3: TGTGCCAGTAACGATGACGCGGACGAGTATGAGCAGTTCTTC. Its translation: CASNDDADEYEQFF. Variable domain in full (rest from reference TRBV19 and TRBJ2-1): DGGITQSPKYLFRKEGQNVTLSCEQNLNHDAMYWYRQDPGQGLRLIYYSQIVNDFQKGDIAEGYSVSREKKESFPLTVTSAQKNPTAFYLCASNDDADEYEQFFGPGTRLTVL.

The sample holds a few counts of this clonotype. The V call is TRBV6-5, the J call TRBJ1-3; D is unresolved. Germline values: CDR1 MNHEY, CDR2 SVGAGI. The CDR3 runs 17 residues. Trimming pared 0 bases from V and 0 bases from J, leaving 12 bases between. The CDR3 DNA reads TGTGCCAGCAGTTACTCCCGACGAATCGGCTCTGGAAACACCATATATTTT. Translating gives CASSYSRRIGSGNTIYF.

This clonotype was recorded a few times. The chain is built from TRBV7-9 and TRBJ2-5, with TRBD2 matching over 12 bases. Germline V gene lookup returns CDR1 SEHNR and CDR2 FQNEAQ (reference sequence). The V and J ends lost 2 bases and 5 bases, in that order; junction bases with no gene match: 0. The CDR3 spans 14 residues. The CDR3 region has the DNA TGTGCCAGCAGCTTACTAGCGGGAGGGGAGACCCAGTACTTC. This translates into CASSLLAGGETQYF. The entire variable domain, with the rest obtained from reference TRBV7-9 and TRBJ2-5, is as follows: DTGVSQNPRHKITKRGQNVTFRCDPISEHNRLYWYRQTLGQGPEFLTYFQNEAQLEKSRLLSDRFSAERPKGSFSTLEIQRTEQGDSAMYLCASSLLAGGETQYFGPGTRLLVL.

The V call is TRBV5-1, the J call TRBJ2-7, with D perhaps TRBD1 or TRBD2 (5 bases each). Trimming pared 4 bases from V and 0 bases from J, leaving 14 bases between. Germline-derived CDR1 and CDR2 are SGHRS and YFSETQ. The CDR3 loop spans 15 amino acids. CDR3 protein: CASSPGAGSSYEQYF. CDR3 bases: TGCGCCAGCAGCCCCGGGGCAGGCAGCTCCTACGAGCAGTACTTC.

This clonotype showed up many times. The chain is built from TRBV6-5 and TRBJ2-7; perhaps TRBD2 as D (7 bases). The CDR3 spans 15 residues. Trimming shortened V by 7 bases and J by 2 bases, and 18 bases separated the two germline ends. Germline CDR1 and CDR2: MNHEY and SVGAGI. CDR3 sequence (DNA): TGTGCCAGCACTAGGAGCGGGACACCTCCCTACGAGCAGTACTTC. This sequence encodes CASTRSGTPPYEQYF.

This CDR3 reads CSARERTGIHGYTF. The CDR3 DNA sequence: TGCAGTGCTAGAGAGCGGACAGGGATTCATGGCTACACCTTC. The rearrangement links TRBV20-1 to TRBJ1-2, with 8 nucleotides matching TRBD1. This CDR3 has 14 amino acids. The V and J ends lost 0 bases and 6 bases, in that order; junction bases with no gene match: 6. Germline CDR1 and CDR2: DFQATT and SNEGSKA (reference sequence).

Comments on this clonotype: A much larger clone sits a single nucleotide away, making a read error possible. The rearrangement uses TRBV20-1 and TRBJ2-1, with TRBD2 matching 9 bases. V lost 5 bases and J lost 9; bases outside the gene matches: 11. The CDR3 runs 14 residues. Per the germline V gene, CDR1 is DFQATT and CDR2 is SNEGSKA (reference sequence). CDR3 DNA: TGCAGTGCTCGGCTAGGACTAGCGAGCAGTGAGCAGTTCTTC. This sequence encodes CSARLGLASSEQFF.

This chain connects TRBV7-2 to TRBJ2-5, with D possibly being TRBD2 (5 bases). The CDR3 runs to 13 residues. Trimming stripped 10 bases from V and 2 bases from J, with 14 bases between. Germline V gene data show CDR1 as SGHTA and CDR2 as FQGNSA. CDR3 region: CATRRLLQETQYF. The DNA of the CDR3 is TGTGCCACCAGGAGGTTGTTACAAGAGACCCAGTACTTC.

The chain is built from TRBV7-8 and TRBJ2-2, with 10 bases lining up with TRBD2. The germline V gene encodes CDR1 SGHVS and CDR2 FQNEAQ. With 5 bases clipped from V and 4 bases from J, the junction kept 10 bases outside the gene matches. CDR3 length equals 17 residues. The CDR3 region is CASSENLAGGSTGELFF. CDR3 in DNA: TGTGCCAGCAGCGAGAACTTAGCGGGAGGTAGCACCGGGGAGCTGTTTTTT.

This clonotype appeared a few times. The chain couples TRBV7-9 to TRBJ1-1; no clear D gene. Germline CDR1 is SEHNR and CDR2 is FQNEAQ (reference sequence). Trimming removed 1 base from V and 1 base from J, with 10 bases in between. This CDR3 is built from 15 residues. CDR3 DNA sequence: TGTGCCAGCAGCTTAGAGGAGACACCGAACACTGAAGCTTTCTTT. Translated, it gives CASSLEETPNTEAFF.

Of note for this clonotype: This may be a read error: a much more frequent sequence differs by one nucleotide. The chain links TRBV7-3 to TRBJ2-1; 11 bases match TRBD2. The CDR3 runs to 18 residues. Germline V gene sequence: CDR1 SGHTA, CDR2 FQGTGA. The CDR3 sequence is CASSLSPGLAASGNEQSF. CDR3 nucleotide sequence: TGTGCCAGCAGCCTTTCTCCGGGACTAGCGGCATCGGGCAATGAGCAGTCCTTC.

This clonotype was counted ten times or more. This chain connects TRBV5-1 to TRBJ1-1; D possibly corresponds to TRBD1 (5 bases). Trimming pared 0 bases from V and 1 base from J, leaving 10 bases between. The germline gives CDR1 SGHRS, CDR2 YFSETQ. CDR3 length: 15 residues. The CDR3 spells CASSLASGRNTEAFF. CDR3 bases: TGCGCCAGCAGCTTGGCATCAGGGAGGAACACTGAAGCTTTCTTT. Full variable domain (outside the CDR3, taken from reference TRBV5-1 and TRBJ1-1): KAGVTQTPRYLIKTRGQQVTLSCSPISGHRSVSWYQQTPGQGLQFLFEYFSETQRNKGNFPGRFSGRQFSNSRSEMNVSTLELGDSALYLCASSLASGRNTEAFFGQGTRLTVV.

This chain connects TRBV20-1 to TRBJ1-1, with TRBD1 matching over 10 bases. The V gene end was trimmed by 5 bases and the J gene end by 4 bases; junction bases not matched to a gene: 7. The CDR3 loop spans 14 amino acids. Germline loops: CDR1 DFQATT, CDR2 SNEGSKA (reference sequence). The CDR3 sequence: CSAPRQGASTEAFF. Written as DNA, the CDR3 is TGCAGTGCTCCGCGACAGGGGGCGAGCACTGAAGCTTTCTTT.

This clonotype has more than one count but fewer than ten. The chain uses TRBV5-1 and TRBJ2-6; D gene unclear. The germline gives CDR1 SGHRS, CDR2 YFSETQ. The CDR3 is made up of 14 amino acids. Trimming cost V 3 bases and J 4 bases, with 8 bases left between them. Here the CDR3 reads CASSSAGGANVLTF. In DNA, the CDR3 is TGCGCCAGCAGCTCGGCTGGGGGGGCCAACGTCCTGACTTTC.

This clonotype has at least ten counts. V and J are TRBV4-1 and TRBJ2-2; TRBD1 agrees at 7 bases. CDR3 length: 16 residues. CDR1 is MGHRA and CDR2 is YSYEKL in the germline V gene. V shed 3 bases, J shed 5 bases, and the junction held 9 bases outside the gene matches. CDR3 nucleotide sequence: TGCGCCAGCAGCCATTTAACAGGGGATGGGACCGGGGAGCTGTTTTTT. Its translation is CASSHLTGDGTGELFF.

Points on this clonotype: The DNA is left out, because the CDR3 cannot be placed on it with certainty; the CDR3 is given as TCRdb lists it. This chain links TRBV20-1 with TRBJ1-2. Germline assignment: CDR1 DFQATT and CDR2 SNEGSKA (reference sequence). Both ends counted, the CDR3 spans 14 residues. Here the CDR3 reads CSAVLDRVQRGYTF.

This clonotype occurred a few times. V gene TRBV20-1 combines with J gene TRBJ2-5; 8 bases align to TRBD1. V was pared by 6 bases and J by 2 bases, with 8 bases of the junction left unmatched. CDR3 size: 14 residues. Germline V CDR1 and CDR2: DFQATT, SNEGSKA (reference sequence). Here the CDR3 DNA reads TGCAGTGCCCCGGGACAGGAGCTACAAGAGACCCAGTACTTC. Translating it yields CSAPGQELQETQYF.

The chain couples TRBV11-3 to TRBJ1-1, with a weak D call TRBD1 (6 bases). The CDR3 consists of 15 residues. Trimming removed 0 bases at V and 6 bases at J, with 14 bases between. In germline, CDR1 is SGHNT, CDR2 YENEEA. CDR3 bases: TGTGCCAGCAGCTTAGATTCACAGGGTGTTGCTGAAGCTTTCTTT. Translation: CASSLDSQGVAEAFF.

The gene calls are TRBV11-1 and TRBJ2-6; the match to TRBD1 covers 8 bases. The germline V gene encodes CDR1 SGHAT and CDR2 FQDESV (reference sequence). The CDR3 covers 19 residues. Trimming at V came to 5 bases and at J to 1 base, leaving 13 bases not matched to a gene. CDR3 amino acids: CASSTPGQGIQSGANVLTF. CDR3 sequence (DNA): TGTGCCAGCAGCACCCCTGGACAGGGAATTCAATCTGGGGCCAACGTCCTGACTTTC. The entire variable domain, with the rest obtained from reference TRBV11-1 and TRBJ2-6, is as follows: EAEVAQSPRYKITEKSQAVAFWCDPISGHATLYWYRQILGQGPELLVQFQDESVVDDSQLPKDRFSAERLKGVDSTLKIQPAELGDSAMYLCASSTPGQGIQSGANVLTFGAGSRLTVL.

This clonotype came up many times. The J gene is TRBJ1-5, the V gene TRBV6-2 or TRBV6-3, with D perhaps matching TRBD1 (5 bases). Germline assignment: CDR1 MNHEY and CDR2 SVGEGT. The germline V and J ends were trimmed by 0 bases and 2 bases, with 11 bases remaining between them. The CDR3 is 16 residues long. CDR3 in DNA: TGTGCCAGCAGTTACTCCCGGGGACGGGGCAATCAGCCCCAGCATTTT. Its translation is CASSYSRGRGNQPQHF.

This clonotype has ten or more counts. This sequence joins TRBV20-1 and TRBJ2-7, with TRBD2 matching over 7 bases. Unmatched junction bases numbered 7, after V lost 6 bases and J lost 2 bases. The CDR3 covers 13 residues. Germline loops: CDR1 DFQATT, CDR2 SNEGSKA (reference sequence). The CDR3 coding sequence is TGCAGTGCAGAACCTAGCGGAACCTACGAGCAGTACTTC. It codes for CSAEPSGTYEQYF.

This clonotype was picked up a small number of times. The chain links TRBV30 to TRBJ1-4; weak D call: TRBD1 (5 bases). Trimming cost V 1 base and J 9 bases, with 9 bases left between them. Germline CDR1 reads GTSNPN; CDR2 reads SVGIG (reference sequence). The CDR3 has 12 residues. The CDR3 is CAWSEQEQKLFF. CDR3 bases: TGTGCCTGGAGTGAACAGGAACAAAAACTGTTTTTT.

This clonotype occurred a few times. A much bigger clone sits one base away, suggesting this may be a read error. The chain employs TRBV29-1 and TRBJ2-7; 7 bases fit TRBD1. The germline V gene encodes CDR1 SQVTM and CDR2 ANQGSEA. This CDR3 has 12 amino acids. Here the CDR3 reads CSGLTGTYERYF. CDR3 in DNA: TGCAGCGGGCTGACAGGGACCTACGAGCGGTACTTC.

This clonotype was picked up a small number of times. The chain employs TRBV24-1 and TRBJ2-7; maybe TRBD2 (5 bases). Germline lookup yields CDR1 KGHDR and CDR2 SFDVKD. The CDR3 is 12 amino acids. V was cut by 2 bases and J by 5 bases, with 6 bases left in between. The CDR3 nucleotides read TGTGCCACCAGTGATTCGGGGAACGAGCAGTACTTC. Protein sequence: CATSDSGNEQYF.

This clonotype has just a few counts. This sequence joins TRBV20-1 and TRBJ2-6; 9 positions agree with TRBD1. The CDR3 consists of 18 residues. Germline assignment: CDR1 DFQATT and CDR2 SNEGSKA (reference sequence). V shed 5 bases, J shed 4 bases, and the junction held 15 bases outside the gene matches. The CDR3 nucleotides read TGCAGTGCTGTCCCTCCCTCCGGGACAGGGAACGGGGCCAACGTCCTGACTTTC. This encodes CSAVPPSGTGNGANVLTF.

This clonotype appeared a few times. The chain links TRBV7-3 to TRBJ2-2, with no clear D. Trimming shortened V by 2 bases and J by 9 bases, and 4 bases separated the two germline ends. Germline CDR1 SGHTA, CDR2 FQGTGA. This CDR3 contains 11 residues. The CDR3 is CASSLGRELFF. The CDR3, as DNA: TGTGCCAGCAGCTTAGGCCGGGAGCTGTTTTTT.

In regard to this clonotype: Germline and junction disagree at one end, which may indicate a read error. The chain recombines TRBV5-1 with TRBJ1-1; D unclear. The germline gives CDR1 SGHRS, CDR2 YFSETQ. CDR3 length: 13 amino acids. The CDR3 DNA reads as TGCGCCAGCAGCTCCCAGTGGAACACTGAAGCTGTCTTT. Protein product: CASSSQWNTEAVF.

This clonotype appeared a few times. V and J are TRBV6-1 and TRBJ1-2; 8 nucleotides line up with TRBD1. The ends lost 3 bases at V and 7 bases at J; junction bases unmatched: 13. CDR1 and CDR2 (germline): MNHNS, SASEGT. The CDR3 is 16 residues long. The CDR3 nucleotides read TGTGCCAGCAGTGATAGGGGTCGACAGGGGTCGGGTGGCTACACCTTC. Its protein product is CASSDRGRQGSGGYTF.

This clonotype was detected only a few times. The V and J genes are TRBV27 and TRBJ1-1; D possibly corresponds to TRBD1 (5 bases). This CDR3 spans 16 amino acids. Germline V gene data show CDR1 as MNHEY and CDR2 as SMNVEV (reference sequence). Trimming shortened V by 1 base and J by 1 base, and 13 bases separated the two germline ends. CDR3 sequence reads: CASSLYSMGGNTEAFF. The CDR3 region has the DNA TGTGCCAGCAGTTTATATAGTATGGGGGGGAACACTGAAGCTTTCTTT.